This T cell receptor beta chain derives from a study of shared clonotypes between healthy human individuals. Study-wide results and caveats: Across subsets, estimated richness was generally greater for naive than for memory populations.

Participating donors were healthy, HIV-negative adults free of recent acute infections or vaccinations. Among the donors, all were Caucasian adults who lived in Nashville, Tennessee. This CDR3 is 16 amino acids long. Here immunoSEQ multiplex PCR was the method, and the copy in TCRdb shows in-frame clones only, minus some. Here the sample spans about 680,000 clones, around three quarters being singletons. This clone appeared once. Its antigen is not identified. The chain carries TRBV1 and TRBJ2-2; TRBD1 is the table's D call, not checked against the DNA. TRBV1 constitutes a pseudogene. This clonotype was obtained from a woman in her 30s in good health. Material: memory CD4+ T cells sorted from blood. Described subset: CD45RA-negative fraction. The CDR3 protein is CTSSPWTGSYTGELFF. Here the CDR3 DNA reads TGCACCAGCAGCCCGTGGACAGGGAGTTACACCGGGGAGCTGTTTTTT.